The clone carrying this TCR beta chain was observed once. This sample is part of a study of blood T cell repertoires in COVID-19. Exposed participants came across a COVID-19 case within 2 weeks before study entry. The protocol was immunoSEQ multiplex PCR, while the TCRdb copy is restricted to in-frame clones and leaves out a portion. The table shows 200,000 to 250,000 clones, with around nine tenths occurring only once. Germline CDR1 is SGHKS and CDR2 is YYEKEE (reference sequence). V lost 4 bases, J lost 9 bases, and 16 bases lay in between. The CDR3 loop spans 13 amino acids. Sequenced sample: PBMCs or T cells enriched from blood (not recorded which). The source of this sequence is a woman between 25 and 40 years old who had been exposed to COVID-19. V gene TRBV5-5 combines with J gene TRBJ1-1; D is possibly TRBD1 (6 bases). The CDR3 protein is CASSTVGTRQAFF. The DNA of the CDR3 is TGTGCCAGCAGCACAGTCGGGACAAGACAAGCTTTCTTT.